The source of this T cell receptor (beta chain) is a study of T cells in localized non-small cell lung cancer. The repertoire was sequenced with immunoSEQ multiplex PCR; TCRdb's copy has only in-frame clones and lacks some. Here the sample spans 75,000 to 90,000 clones, roughly four fifths being singletons. Points on this clone: Antigen specificity is unknown.

Study-wide points: Heterogeneity remains possible because sequencing was limited to only one tumor region.

The source is a man aged 40 to 75 with stage I lung adenocarcinoma. The sequencing used peripheral blood, collected before any cancer treatment.

The CDR3 loop reads CASSGSMGYGDTQYF. DNA for the CDR3: TGTGCCAGCAGCGGATCTATGGGTTATGGAGATACGCAGTATTTT. The chain couples TRBV5-5 to TRBJ2-3; D remains unclear. The CDR3 has 15 amino acids. The V and J ends lost 4 bases and 5 bases respectively, with 17 bases between them. Germline CDR1 and CDR2: SGHKS and YYEKEE (reference sequence).